What follows are 5 T cell receptor beta chains derived from one specimen sequenced in a study of a mutant IDH1 vaccine in newly diagnosed glioma. Their recognized antigens are unknown. Using immunoSEQ multiplex PCR, the repertoire was profiled, and TCRdb retains in-frame clones only, with some absent. The table includes 60,000 or so clones, under 90% detected once. Specified time point: week 5, during vaccination. Mutant IDH1 20-mer peptide, at 300 ug, made up each vaccine dose, with topical imiquimod. Material: PBMCs, obtained from a glioma patient whose treatment included an IDH1 peptide vaccine. The receptors stem from a woman aged 45-60 years with glioma.

The chain links TRBV9 to TRBJ1-4; no firm D call. CDR3 length: 14 amino acids. The germline gives CDR1 SGDLS, CDR2 YYNGEE. Deletions cut 0 bases from V and 8 bases from J, with 11 bases between. In DNA form, the CDR3 reads TGTGCCAGCAGCGTAGGACATTCAGGCGAAAAACTGTTTTTT. Translation gives CASSVGHSGEKLFF.

The chain has TRBV9 and TRBJ1-1; D remains unclear. V lost 0 bases and J lost 1, with 10 bases in between. The CDR3 totals 15 residues. Germline V gene data show CDR1 as SGDLS and CDR2 as YYNGEE. CDR3: CASSVVGRENTEAFF. The DNA of the CDR3 is TGTGCCAGCAGCGTAGTGGGAAGGGAGAACACTGAAGCTTTCTTT.

The rearrangement links TRBV6-1 to TRBJ1-5; D not certain. This CDR3 has 14 amino acids. Trimming took off 6 bases at V and 4 bases at J, with 13 bases between the two ends. Germline V CDR1 and CDR2: MNHNS, SASEGT. The CDR3 reads CASRPDGGNQPQHF. As DNA, the CDR3 is TGTGCCAGCAGACCCGACGGTGGAAATCAGCCCCAGCATTTT.

The CDR3 reads CSVGGGGPDEQYF. CDR3 nucleotide sequence: TGCAGCGTTGGGGGAGGGGGGCCCGACGAGCAGTACTTC. The chain combines TRBV29-1 with TRBJ2-7, with a tentative D call TRBD2 (7 bases). V gave up 4 bases and J gave up 5 bases, with 15 bases separating them. This CDR3 is built from 13 residues. CDR1 and CDR2 from the germline V gene are SQVTM and ANQGSEA.

This chain links TRBV11-1 with TRBJ2-7, with TRBD1 matching 7 bases. Germline loops: CDR1 SGHAT, CDR2 FQDESV (reference sequence). Losses at the gene ends were 4 bases for V and 3 bases for J; bases not matched to a gene: 6. CDR3 length: 14 amino acids. The CDR3 protein is CASSYRGPGYEQYF. The CDR3 DNA sequence: TGTGCCAGCAGCTACAGGGGTCCGGGCTACGAGCAGTACTTC.